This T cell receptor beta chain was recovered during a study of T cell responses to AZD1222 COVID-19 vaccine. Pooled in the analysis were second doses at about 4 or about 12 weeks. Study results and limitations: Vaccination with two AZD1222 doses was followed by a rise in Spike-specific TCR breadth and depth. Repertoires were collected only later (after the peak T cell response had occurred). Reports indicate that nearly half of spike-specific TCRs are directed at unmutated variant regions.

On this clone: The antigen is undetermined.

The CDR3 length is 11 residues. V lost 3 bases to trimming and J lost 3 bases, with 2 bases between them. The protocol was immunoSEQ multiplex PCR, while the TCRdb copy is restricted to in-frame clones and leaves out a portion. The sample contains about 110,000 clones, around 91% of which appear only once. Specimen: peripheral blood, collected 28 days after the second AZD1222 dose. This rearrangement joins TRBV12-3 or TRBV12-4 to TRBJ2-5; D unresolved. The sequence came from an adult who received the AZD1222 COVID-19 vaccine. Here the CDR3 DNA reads TGTGCCAGCAGTTTGGAAGAGACCCAGTACTTC. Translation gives CASSLEETQYF.